Each of the 2 T cell receptor beta chains below was sequenced from the same sample in a study of T-cell reconstitution after alpha-beta-depleted transplantation in children. As it was prepared, the TCRbeta library received unique molecular identifiers. A single record per CDR3 protein comes from TCRdb applying MiXCR to the PCR reads. The table shows roughly 100,000 distinct CDR3 sequences, with roughly 8% occurring only once. The starting material was PBMCs from the stem cell graft donor, obtained from the stem cell graft. Receptor source: a human donor who donated a stem cell graft to a child with congenital amegakaryocytic thrombocytopenia.

This clonotype occurred many times. The rearrangement uses TRBV11-1 and TRBJ2-7; 8 bases are shared with TRBD1. Germline V gene data show CDR1 as SGHAT and CDR2 as FQDESV (reference sequence). V trimming: 5 bases; J trimming: 2 bases; junction bases outside the gene matches: 2. The CDR3 consists of 13 residues. The CDR3 bases are TGTGCCAGCAGCCCGGGACAGGCCTACGAGCAGTACTTC. This sequence encodes CASSPGQAYEQYF.

This clonotype occurred many times. The chain has TRBV4-1 and TRBJ1-2; TRBD1 might be the D (6 bases). V lost 4 bases and J lost 5, with 14 bases in between. Germline values: CDR1 MGHRA, CDR2 YSYEKL. The CDR3 runs to 14 residues. The CDR3 here is CASSPRDTGYGYTF. The CDR3 bases are TGCGCCAGCAGCCCCCGGGACACTGGGTATGGCTACACCTTC.